Listed below are T cell receptor beta chains from one sample, sequenced in a study of CD8+ T cells in alopecia areata. Profiled with immunoSEQ multiplex PCR; TCRdb holds only in-frame clones, not every one. The table lists tens of thousands of clones, around 30% of them singletons. The source was CD8+ T cells sorted from blood, collected at week 4, from a patient treated with tofacitinib. Every receptor here comes from a human donor with alopecia areata. Both conserved end residues are part of each CDR3. D genes are given only for firm matches. Clone size is shown for a subset of rows, as once, few, many or a class of expanded clone.

V,J,size,D,DNA,CDR3
TRBV29-1,TRBJ2-7,few,TRBD1,TGCAGCGTTGTGGGACAGCAGACCTACGAGCAGTACTTC,CSVVGQQTYEQYF
TRBV4-1,TRBJ2-7,few,.,TGCGCCAGCAGAACAGGAGGGGCCGGGGAGCAGTACTTC,CASRTGGAGEQYF
TRBV7-2,TRBJ2-1,.,TRBD2,TGTGCCAGCAGCACCTGGACTAGCGGGAGTTCCAATGAGCAGTTCTTC,CASSTWTSGSSNEQFF
TRBV27,TRBJ1-4,few,.,TGTGCCAGCAGTGTCGGACCGTCCGCTAATGAAAAACTGTTTTTT,CASSVGPSANEKLFF
TRBV11-2,TRBJ1-1,once,.,TGTGCCAGCAGCTTAGGCCGGGGGGATGCTTTCTTT,CASSLGRGDAFF
TRBV29-1,TRBJ2-7,.,TRBD1,TGCAGCGTTGAAGATCCGGGACAGAGCTCCTACGAGCAGTACTTC,CSVEDPGQSSYEQYF
TRBV29-1,TRBJ2-7,few,.,TGCAGCGTATCGAGTGGGCTCTCCTACGAGCAGTACTTC,CSVSSGLSYEQYF
TRBV7-8,TRBJ1-5,.,.,TGTGCCAGCAGCTTAGTGGTGGGATCCAATCAGCCCCAGCATTTT,CASSLVVGSNQPQHF
TRBV27,TRBJ1-5,.,.,TGTGCCAGCAGTTTTGGGGGGAATCAGCCCCAGCATTTT,CASSFGGNQPQHF
TRBV15,TRBJ1-1,.,.,TGTGCCACCAGCAGAGTACCCAGGGGGAACACTGAAGCTTTCTTT,CATSRVPRGNTEAFF
TRBV6-5,TRBJ2-4,.,TRBD2,TGTGCCAGCAGTTACCGACTAGCGCGTGCCAAAAACATTCAGTACTTC,CASSYRLARAKNIQYF
TRBV4-1,TRBJ1-5,.,.,TGCGCCAGCAGCCAAGAACTAAGCGGTGAGCAGCCCCAGCATTTT,CASSQELSGEQPQHF
TRBV2,TRBJ2-7,few,.,TGTGCCAGCAGTGAAGCGGAGGGGGCGGTATACGAGCAGTACTTC,CASSEAEGAVYEQYF
TRBV7-9,TRBJ2-4,.,.,TGTGCCAGCAGCTCCTCAGGGTTAGCCAAAAACATTCAGTACTTC,CASSSSGLAKNIQYF
TRBV29-1,TRBJ1-3,few,TRBD1,TGCAGCGTTGGATCGAGGGGGCAGGCTGGGCCTGGAAACACCATATATTTT,CSVGSRGQAGPGNTIYF
TRBV29-1,TRBJ2-1,.,TRBD2,TGCAGCGTTGAGGCGGGAGTTGGCTATGAGCAGTTCTTC,CSVEAGVGYEQFF
TRBV29-1,TRBJ2-4,.,.,TGCAGCGTTGAAGATCGGAGCGGCCTAGCCAAAAACATTCAGTACTTC,CSVEDRSGLAKNIQYF
TRBV4-1,TRBJ1-5,.,.,TGCGCCAGCAGCCCGTACGGAGGGAGCAATCAGCCCCAGCATTTT,CASSPYGGSNQPQHF
TRBV2,TRBJ2-1,.,.,TGTGCCAGCAGTGATGGGGCCTACAATGAGCAGTTCTTC,CASSDGAYNEQFF
TRBV29-1,TRBJ2-1,few,.,TGCAGCGTTGACCCGGTTGAGCAGTTCTTC,CSVDPVEQFF
TRBV29-1,TRBJ2-2,few,.,TGCAGCGTTGAAGGGCGGGGGCCGGGAACCGGGGAGCTGTTTTTT,CSVEGRGPGTGELFF
TRBV29-1,TRBJ1-2,few,.,TGCAGCATCCCCGGGCCCGGCGAAGGCTACACCTTC,CSIPGPGEGYTF
TRBV27,TRBJ2-3,few,.,TGTGCCAGCAGTTTATCTAGCACAGATACGCAGTATTTT,CASSLSSTDTQYF
TRBV30,TRBJ2-7,.,TRBD2,TGTGCCTGGAAACAGCGGGAGGGTTCCTACGAGCAGTACTTC,CAWKQREGSYEQYF
TRBV14,TRBJ2-1,many,.,TGTGCCAGCAGCCAAGACTGGCGACCCGCCTACAATGAGCAGTTCTTC,CASSQDWRPAYNEQFF
TRBV6-5,TRBJ2-7,.,.,TGTGCCAGCAGTTACTCGAAAGCAGGGATCTACGAGCAGTACTTC,CASSYSKAGIYEQYF
TRBV29-1,TRBJ2-3,.,TRBD2,TGCAGCGTTGTCGGGTTAGGCGGGAGGGCCCATGGAGATACGCAGTATTTT,CSVVGLGGRAHGDTQYF
TRBV29-1,TRBJ2-1,.,.,TGCAGCGTTGAAGATATCGGGGCCGGGGGTAATGAGCAGTTCTTC,CSVEDIGAGGNEQFF
TRBV29-1,TRBJ1-1,few,.,TGCAGCGTCCTAATGGGGGGGACTGAAGCTTTCTTT,CSVLMGGTEAFF
TRBV29-1,TRBJ1-1,.,.,TGCAGCGTTCCCCTCGACGGCCTAGGTACTGAAGCTTTCTTT,CSVPLDGLGTEAFF
TRBV9,TRBJ2-5,once,.,TGTGCCAGCAGCCCAGCCTCAGACCAAGAGACCCAGTACTTC,CASSPASDQETQYF
TRBV6-5,TRBJ2-3,few,.,TGTGCCAGCAGTTACGGAATGTCGGATACGCAGTATTTT,CASSYGMSDTQYF
TRBV2,TRBJ2-1,.,.,TGTGCCAGCAGCATGAGTGGGAGCTCCTACAATGAGCAGTTCTTC,CASSMSGSSYNEQFF
TRBV29-1,TRBJ2-5,.,.,TGCAGGGCGGGGGCGCGGGAGACCCAGTACTTC,CRAGARETQYF
TRBV29-1,TRBJ2-2,.,.,TGCAGCGTTGTCTTGGGGTCGAACACCGGGGAGCTGTTTTTT,CSVVLGSNTGELFF
TRBV30,TRBJ1-2,.,.,TGTGCCTGGAGTAGGATCGCCCGGGACTATGGCTACACCTTC,CAWSRIARDYGYTF
TRBV30,TRBJ1-1,few,TRBD1,TGTGCCTGGAGAGGACAGGGGGGGGTTGAAGCTTTCTTT,CAWRGQGGVEAFF